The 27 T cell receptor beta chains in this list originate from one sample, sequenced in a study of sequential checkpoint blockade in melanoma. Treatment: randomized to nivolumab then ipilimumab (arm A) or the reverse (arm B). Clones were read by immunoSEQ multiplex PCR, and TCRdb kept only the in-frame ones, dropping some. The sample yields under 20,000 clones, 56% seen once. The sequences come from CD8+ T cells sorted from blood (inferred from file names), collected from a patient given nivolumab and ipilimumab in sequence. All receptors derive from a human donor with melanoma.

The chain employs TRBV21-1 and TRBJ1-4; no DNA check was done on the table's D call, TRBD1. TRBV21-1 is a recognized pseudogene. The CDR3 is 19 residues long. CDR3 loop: CASSNKRTGGSGTNEKLFF. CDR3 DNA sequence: TGTGCCAGCAGCAATAAAAGGACAGGGGGCTCCGGGACTAATGAAAAACTGTTTTTT.

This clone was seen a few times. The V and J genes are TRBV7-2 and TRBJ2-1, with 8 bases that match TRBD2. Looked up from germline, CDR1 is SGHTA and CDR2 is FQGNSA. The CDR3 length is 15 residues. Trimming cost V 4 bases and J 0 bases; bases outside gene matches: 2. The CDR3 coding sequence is TGTGCCAGCAGCTCCGGGACTAGCTCCTACAATGAGCAGTTCTTC. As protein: CASSSGTSSYNEQFF. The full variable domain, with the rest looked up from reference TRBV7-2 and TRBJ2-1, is GAGVSQSPSNKVTEKGKDVELRCDPISGHTALYWYRQSLGQGLEFLIYFQGNSAPDKSGLPSDRFSAERTGGSVSTLTIQRTQQEDSAVYLCASSSGTSSYNEQFFGPGTRLTVL.

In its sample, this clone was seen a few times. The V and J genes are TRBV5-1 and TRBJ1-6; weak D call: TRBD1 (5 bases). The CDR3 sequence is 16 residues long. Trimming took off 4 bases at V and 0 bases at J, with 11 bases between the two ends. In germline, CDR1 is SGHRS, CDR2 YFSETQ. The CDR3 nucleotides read TGCGCCAGCAGCATGACAGCGAGCTCCTATAATTCACCCCTCCACTTT. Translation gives CASSMTASSYNSPLHF.

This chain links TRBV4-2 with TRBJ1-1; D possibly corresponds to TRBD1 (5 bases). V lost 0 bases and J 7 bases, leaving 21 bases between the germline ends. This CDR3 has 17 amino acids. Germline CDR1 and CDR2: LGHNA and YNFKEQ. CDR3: CASSQDEDIPRLGEAFF. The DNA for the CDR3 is TGTGCCAGCAGCCAAGACGAGGACATCCCAAGGTTGGGTGAAGCTTTCTTT.

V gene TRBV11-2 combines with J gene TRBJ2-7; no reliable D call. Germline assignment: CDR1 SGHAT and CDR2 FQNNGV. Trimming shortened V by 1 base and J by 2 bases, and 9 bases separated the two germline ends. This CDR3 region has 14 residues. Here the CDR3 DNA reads TGTGCCAGCAGCTTAGGATCCCTAACCTACGAGCAGTACTTC. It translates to CASSLGSLTYEQYF.

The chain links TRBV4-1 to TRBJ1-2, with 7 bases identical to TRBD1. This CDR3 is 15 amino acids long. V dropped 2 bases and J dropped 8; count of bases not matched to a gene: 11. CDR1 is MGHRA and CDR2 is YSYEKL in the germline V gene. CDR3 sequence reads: CASSQYRDSREGYTF. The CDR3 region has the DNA TGCGCCAGCAGCCAATACCGGGACAGCAGGGAGGGCTACACCTTC.

CDR3 nucleotides: TGTGCCAGCAGCCCGGTGGGCAGGGTGAACACCGGGGAGCTGTTTTTT. It yields the protein CASSPVGRVNTGELFF. The chain employs TRBV6-6 and TRBJ2-2; D may be TRBD1 (5 bases). Germline assignment: CDR1 MNHNY and CDR2 SVGAGI (reference sequence). Trimming took 6 bases from V and 1 from J, leaving 15 bases between them. The CDR3 has 16 amino acids.

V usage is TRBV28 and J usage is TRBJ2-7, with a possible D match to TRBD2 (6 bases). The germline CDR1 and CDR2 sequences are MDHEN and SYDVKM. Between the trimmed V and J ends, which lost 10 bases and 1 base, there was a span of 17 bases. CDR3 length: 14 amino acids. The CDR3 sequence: CATEWAGGSYEQYF. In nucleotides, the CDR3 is TGTGCCACCGAATGGGCCGGGGGATCCTACGAGCAGTACTTC.

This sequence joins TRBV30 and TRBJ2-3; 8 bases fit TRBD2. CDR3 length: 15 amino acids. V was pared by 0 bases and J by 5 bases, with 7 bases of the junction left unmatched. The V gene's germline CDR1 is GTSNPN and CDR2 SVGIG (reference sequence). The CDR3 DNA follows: TGTGCCTGGAGTGTAGGGCGGGGGGCCGGAGATACGCAGTATTTT. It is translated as CAWSVGRGAGDTQYF. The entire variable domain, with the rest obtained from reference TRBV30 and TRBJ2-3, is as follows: SQTIHQWPATLVQPVGSPLSLECTVEGTSNPNLYWYRQAAGRGLQLLFYSVGIGQISSEVPQNLSASRPQDRQFILSSKKLLLSDSGFYLCAWSVGRGAGDTQYFGPGTRLTVL.

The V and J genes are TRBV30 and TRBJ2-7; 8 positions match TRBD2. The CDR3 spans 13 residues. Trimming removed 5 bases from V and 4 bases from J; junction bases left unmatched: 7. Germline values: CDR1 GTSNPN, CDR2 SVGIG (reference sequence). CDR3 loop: CAWSSGSAYEQYF. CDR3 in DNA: TGTGCCTGGTCGAGCGGGAGCGCATACGAGCAGTACTTC.

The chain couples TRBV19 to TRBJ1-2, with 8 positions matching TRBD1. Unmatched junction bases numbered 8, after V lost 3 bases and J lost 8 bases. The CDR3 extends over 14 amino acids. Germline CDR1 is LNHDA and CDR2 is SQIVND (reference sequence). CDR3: CASSIGTGDRGYTF. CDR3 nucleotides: TGTGCCAGTAGTATCGGGACAGGCGATCGGGGCTACACCTTC.

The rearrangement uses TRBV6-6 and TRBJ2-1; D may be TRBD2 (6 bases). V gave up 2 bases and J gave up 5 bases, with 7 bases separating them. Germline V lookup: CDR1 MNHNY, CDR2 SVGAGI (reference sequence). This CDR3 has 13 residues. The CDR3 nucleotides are TGTGCCAGCAGTTACGGGGGGAACAATGAGCAGTTCTTC. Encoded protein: CASSYGGNNEQFF.

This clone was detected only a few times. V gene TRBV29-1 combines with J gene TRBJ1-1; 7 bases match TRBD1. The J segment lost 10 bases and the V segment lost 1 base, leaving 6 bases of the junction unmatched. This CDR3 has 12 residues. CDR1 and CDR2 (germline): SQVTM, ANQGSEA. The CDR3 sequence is CSVEGGTGVAFF. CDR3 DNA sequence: TGCAGCGTTGAAGGTGGTACAGGGGTAGCTTTCTTT.

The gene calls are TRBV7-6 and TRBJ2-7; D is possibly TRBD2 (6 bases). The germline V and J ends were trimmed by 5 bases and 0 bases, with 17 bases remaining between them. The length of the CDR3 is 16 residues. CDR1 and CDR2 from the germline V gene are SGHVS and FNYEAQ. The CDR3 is CASSPIGAGSSYEQYF. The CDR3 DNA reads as TGTGCCAGCAGCCCGATAGGAGCGGGCAGCTCCTACGAGCAGTACTTC.

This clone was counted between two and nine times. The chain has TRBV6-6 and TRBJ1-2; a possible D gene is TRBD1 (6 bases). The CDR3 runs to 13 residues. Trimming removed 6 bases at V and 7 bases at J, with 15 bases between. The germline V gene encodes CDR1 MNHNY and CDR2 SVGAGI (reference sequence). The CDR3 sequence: CASSHTGFRGYTF. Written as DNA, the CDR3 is TGTGCCAGCAGCCATACAGGGTTTCGTGGCTACACCTTC.

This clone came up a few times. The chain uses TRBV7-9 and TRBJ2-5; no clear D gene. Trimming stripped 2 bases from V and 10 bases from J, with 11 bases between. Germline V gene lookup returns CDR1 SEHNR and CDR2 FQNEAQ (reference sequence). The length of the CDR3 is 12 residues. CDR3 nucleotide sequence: TGTGCCAGCAGCTTAATTCTCGAGGACCAGTACTTC. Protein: CASSLILEDQYF.

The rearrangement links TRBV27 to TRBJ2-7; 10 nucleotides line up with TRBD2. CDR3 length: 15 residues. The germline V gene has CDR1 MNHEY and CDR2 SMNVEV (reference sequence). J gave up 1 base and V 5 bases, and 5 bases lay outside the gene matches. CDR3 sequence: CASSVGLADSYEQYF. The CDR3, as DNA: TGTGCCAGCAGTGTAGGACTAGCGGATTCCTACGAGCAGTACTTC.

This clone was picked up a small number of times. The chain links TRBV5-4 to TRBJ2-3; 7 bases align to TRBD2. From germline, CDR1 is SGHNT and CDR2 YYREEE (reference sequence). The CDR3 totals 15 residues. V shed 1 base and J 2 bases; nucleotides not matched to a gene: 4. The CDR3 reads CASSLFAGATDTQYF. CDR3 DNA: TGTGCCAGCAGCTTGTTCGCGGGAGCCACAGATACGCAGTATTTT.

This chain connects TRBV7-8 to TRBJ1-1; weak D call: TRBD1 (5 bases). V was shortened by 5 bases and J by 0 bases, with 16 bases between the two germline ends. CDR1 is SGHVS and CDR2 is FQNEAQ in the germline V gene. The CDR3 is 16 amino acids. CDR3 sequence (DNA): TGTGCCAGCAGCAGGGAGCGGGCAGGGATGAACACTGAAGCTTTCTTT. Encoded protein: CASSRERAGMNTEAFF.

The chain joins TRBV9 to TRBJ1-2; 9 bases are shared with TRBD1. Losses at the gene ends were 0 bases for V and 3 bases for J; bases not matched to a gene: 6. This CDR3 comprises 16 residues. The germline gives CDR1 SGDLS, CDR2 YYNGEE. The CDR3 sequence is CASSVAWDREDYGYTF. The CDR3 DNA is TGTGCCAGCAGCGTAGCCTGGGACAGGGAGGACTATGGCTACACCTTC.

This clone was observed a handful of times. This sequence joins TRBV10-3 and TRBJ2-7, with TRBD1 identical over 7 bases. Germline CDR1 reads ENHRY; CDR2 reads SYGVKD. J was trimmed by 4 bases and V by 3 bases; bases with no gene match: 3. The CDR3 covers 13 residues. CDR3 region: CAISEGTVYEQYF. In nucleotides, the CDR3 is TGTGCCATCAGTGAAGGGACAGTGTACGAGCAGTACTTC.

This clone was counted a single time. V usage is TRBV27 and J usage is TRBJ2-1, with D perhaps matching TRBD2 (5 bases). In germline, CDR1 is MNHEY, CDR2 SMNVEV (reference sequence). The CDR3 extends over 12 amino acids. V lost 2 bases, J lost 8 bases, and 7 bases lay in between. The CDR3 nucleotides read TGTGCCAGCAGTTTACTGGGAGATGAGCAGTTCTTC. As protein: CASSLLGDEQFF.

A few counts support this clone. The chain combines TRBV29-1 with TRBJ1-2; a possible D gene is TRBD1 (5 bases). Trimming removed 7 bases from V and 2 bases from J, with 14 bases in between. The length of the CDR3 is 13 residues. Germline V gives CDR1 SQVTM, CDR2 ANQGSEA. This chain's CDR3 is CSAQRRGNYGYTF. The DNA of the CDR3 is TGCAGCGCACAACGGCGGGGCAACTATGGCTACACCTTC.

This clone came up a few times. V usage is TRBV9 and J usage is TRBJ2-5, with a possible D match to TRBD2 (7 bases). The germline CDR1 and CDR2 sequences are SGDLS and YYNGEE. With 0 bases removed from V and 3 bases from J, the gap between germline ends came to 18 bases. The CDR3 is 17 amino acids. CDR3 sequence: CASSVAGRGGLEETQYF. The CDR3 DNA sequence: TGTGCCAGCAGCGTAGCAGGGAGGGGGGGCTTGGAAGAGACCCAGTACTTC.

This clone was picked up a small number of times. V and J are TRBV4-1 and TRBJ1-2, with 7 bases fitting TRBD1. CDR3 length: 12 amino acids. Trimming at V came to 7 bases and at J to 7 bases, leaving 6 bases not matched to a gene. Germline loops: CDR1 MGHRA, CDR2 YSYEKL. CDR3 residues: CASKKTGFGYTF. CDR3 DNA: TGCGCCAGCAAAAAGACAGGGTTTGGCTACACCTTC.

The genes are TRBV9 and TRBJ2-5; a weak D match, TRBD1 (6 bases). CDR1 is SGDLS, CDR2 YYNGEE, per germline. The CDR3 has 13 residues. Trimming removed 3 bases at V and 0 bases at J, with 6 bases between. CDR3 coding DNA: TGTGCCAGCAGCGACAGGGACCAAGAGACCCAGTACTTC. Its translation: CASSDRDQETQYF. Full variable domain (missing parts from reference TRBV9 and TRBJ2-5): DSGVTQTPKHLITATGQRVTLRCSPRSGDLSVYWYQQSLDQGLQFLIQYYNGEERAKGNILERFSAQQFPDLHSELNLSSLELGDSALYFCASSDRDQETQYFGPGTRLLVL.

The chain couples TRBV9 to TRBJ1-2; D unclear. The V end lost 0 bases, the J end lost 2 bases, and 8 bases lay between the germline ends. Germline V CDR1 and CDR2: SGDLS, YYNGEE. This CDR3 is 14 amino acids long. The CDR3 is CASSVVGANYGYTF. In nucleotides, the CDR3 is TGTGCCAGCAGCGTAGTTGGAGCAAACTATGGCTACACCTTC.